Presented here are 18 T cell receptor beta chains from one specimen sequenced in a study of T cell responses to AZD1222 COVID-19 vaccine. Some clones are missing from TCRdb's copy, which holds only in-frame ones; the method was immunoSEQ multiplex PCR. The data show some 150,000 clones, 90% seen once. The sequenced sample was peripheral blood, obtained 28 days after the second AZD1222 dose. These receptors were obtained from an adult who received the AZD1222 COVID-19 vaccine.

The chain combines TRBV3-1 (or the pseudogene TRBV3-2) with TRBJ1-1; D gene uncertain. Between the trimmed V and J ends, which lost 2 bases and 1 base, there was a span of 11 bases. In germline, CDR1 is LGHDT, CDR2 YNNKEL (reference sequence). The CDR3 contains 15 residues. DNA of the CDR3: TGTGCCAGCAGCCAAAATCTGCAGGCGAACACTGAAGCTTTCTTT. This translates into CASSQNLQANTEAFF.

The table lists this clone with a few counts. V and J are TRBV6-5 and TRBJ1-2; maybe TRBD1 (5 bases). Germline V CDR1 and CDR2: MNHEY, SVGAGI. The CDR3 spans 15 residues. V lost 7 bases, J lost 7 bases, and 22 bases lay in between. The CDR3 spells CASTLREGQGIGYTF. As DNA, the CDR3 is TGTGCCAGCACTCTTCGAGAGGGCCAGGGTATTGGCTACACCTTC.

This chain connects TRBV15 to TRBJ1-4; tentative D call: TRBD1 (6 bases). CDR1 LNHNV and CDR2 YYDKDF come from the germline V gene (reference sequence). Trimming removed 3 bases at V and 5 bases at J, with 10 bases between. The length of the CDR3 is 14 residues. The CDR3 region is CATSSGQTNEKLFF. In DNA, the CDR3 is TGTGCCACCAGCAGCGGACAGACAAATGAAAAACTGTTTTTT.

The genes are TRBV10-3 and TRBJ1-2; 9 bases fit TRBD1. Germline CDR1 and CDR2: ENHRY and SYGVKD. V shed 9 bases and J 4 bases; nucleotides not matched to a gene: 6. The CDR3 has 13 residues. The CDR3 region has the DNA TGTGCCATATGGACAGGGGAGGGCTATGGCTACACCTTC. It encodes CAIWTGEGYGYTF.

CDR3 amino acids: CASKARHEQFF. CDR3 coding DNA: TGTGCCAGTAAAGCGAGGCATGAGCAGTTCTTC. The chain combines TRBV19 with TRBJ2-1; D not certain. V was clipped by 7 bases and J by 8 bases, with 9 bases between them. Germline CDR1 reads LNHDA; CDR2 reads SQIVND (reference sequence). The CDR3 spans 11 residues. Complete variable domain (other parts from reference TRBV19 and TRBJ2-1): DGGITQSPKYLFRKEGQNVTLSCEQNLNHDAMYWYRQDPGQGLRLIYYSQIVNDFQKGDIAEGYSVSREKKESFPLTVTSAQKNPTAFYLCASKARHEQFFGPGTRLTVL.

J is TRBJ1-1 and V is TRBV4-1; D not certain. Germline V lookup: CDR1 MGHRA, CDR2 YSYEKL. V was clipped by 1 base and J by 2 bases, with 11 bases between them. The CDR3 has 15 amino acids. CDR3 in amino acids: CASSQAGASNTEAFF. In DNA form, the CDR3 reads TGCGCCAGCAGCCAAGCAGGCGCCAGCAACACTGAAGCTTTCTTT.

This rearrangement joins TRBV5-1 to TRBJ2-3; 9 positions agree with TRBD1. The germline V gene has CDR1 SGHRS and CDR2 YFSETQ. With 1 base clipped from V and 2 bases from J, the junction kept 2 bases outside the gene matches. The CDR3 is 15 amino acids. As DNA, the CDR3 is TGCGCCAGCAGCTTGAGACAGGGGGACACAGATACGCAGTATTTT. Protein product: CASSLRQGDTDTQYF. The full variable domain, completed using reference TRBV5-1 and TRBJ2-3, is KAGVTQTPRYLIKTRGQQVTLSCSPISGHRSVSWYQQTPGQGLQFLFEYFSETQRNKGNFPGRFSGRQFSNSRSEMNVSTLELGDSALYLCASSLRQGDTDTQYFGPGTRLTVL.

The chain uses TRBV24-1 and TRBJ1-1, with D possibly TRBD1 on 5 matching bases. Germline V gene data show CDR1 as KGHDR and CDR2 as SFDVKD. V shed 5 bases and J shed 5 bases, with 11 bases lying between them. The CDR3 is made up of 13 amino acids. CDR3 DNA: TGTGCCACCAGTGCAGGGAGGAAAACTGAAGCTTTCTTT. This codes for CATSAGRKTEAFF.

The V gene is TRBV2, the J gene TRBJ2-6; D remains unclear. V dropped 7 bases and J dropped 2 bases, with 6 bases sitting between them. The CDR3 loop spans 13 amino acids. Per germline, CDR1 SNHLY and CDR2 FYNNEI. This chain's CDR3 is CASKGTGANVLTF. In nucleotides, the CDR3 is TGTGCCAGCAAAGGGACTGGGGCCAACGTCCTGACTTTC.

CDR3 amino acids: CASPRFPTILTFF. In DNA, the CDR3 is TGTGCCAGCCCCCGTTTCCCGACTATCCTTACGTTCTTC. The chain has TRBV6-4 and TRBJ2-1; D possibly corresponds to TRBD2 (5 bases). CDR1 is MRHNA and CDR2 is SNTAGT in the germline V gene. V dropped 8 bases and J dropped 15 bases, with 23 bases sitting between them. CDR3 length equals 13 residues.

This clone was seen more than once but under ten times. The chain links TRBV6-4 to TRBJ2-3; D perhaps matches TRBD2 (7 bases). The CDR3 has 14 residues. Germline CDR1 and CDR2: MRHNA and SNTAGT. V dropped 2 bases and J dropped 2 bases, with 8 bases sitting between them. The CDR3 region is CASSDGGATDTQYF. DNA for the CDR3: TGTGCCAGCAGTGACGGGGGGGCCACAGATACGCAGTATTTT.

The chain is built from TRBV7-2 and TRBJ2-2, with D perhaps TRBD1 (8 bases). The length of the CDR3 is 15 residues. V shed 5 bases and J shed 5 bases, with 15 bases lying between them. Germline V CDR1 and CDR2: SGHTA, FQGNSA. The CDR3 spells CASSEDRGGTGELFF. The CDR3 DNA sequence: TGTGCCAGCAGCGAAGACAGGGGAGGGACCGGGGAGCTGTTTTTT. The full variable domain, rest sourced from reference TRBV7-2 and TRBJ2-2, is GAGVSQSPSNKVTEKGKDVELRCDPISGHTALYWYRQSLGQGLEFLIYFQGNSAPDKSGLPSDRFSAERTGGSVSTLTIQRTQQEDSAVYLCASSEDRGGTGELFFGEGSRLTVL.

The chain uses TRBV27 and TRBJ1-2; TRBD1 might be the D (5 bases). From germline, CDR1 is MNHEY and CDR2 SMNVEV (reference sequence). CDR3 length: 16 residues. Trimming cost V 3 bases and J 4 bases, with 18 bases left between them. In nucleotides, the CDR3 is TGTGCCAGCAGTTTTCGTGTTGGGGGACGGAGCTATGGCTACACCTTC. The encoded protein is CASSFRVGGRSYGYTF.

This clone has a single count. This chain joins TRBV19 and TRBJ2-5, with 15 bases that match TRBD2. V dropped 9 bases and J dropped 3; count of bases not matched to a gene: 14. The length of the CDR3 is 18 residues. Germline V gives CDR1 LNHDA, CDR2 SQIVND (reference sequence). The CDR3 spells CASEKGTSGGPRKETQYF. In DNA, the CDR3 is TGTGCCAGCGAAAAAGGGACTAGCGGGGGGCCCAGGAAAGAGACCCAGTACTTC.

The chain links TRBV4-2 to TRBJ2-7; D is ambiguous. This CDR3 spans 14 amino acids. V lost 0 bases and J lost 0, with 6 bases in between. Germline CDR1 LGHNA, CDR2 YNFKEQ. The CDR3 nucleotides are TGTGCCAGCAGCCAAGAGCCCGTCTCCTACGAGCAGTACTTC. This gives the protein CASSQEPVSYEQYF.

CDR3 region: CASSHGTAYYGYTF. The DNA of the CDR3 is TGTGCCAGCAGCCACGGGACAGCTTACTATGGCTACACCTTC. The chain recombines TRBV14 with TRBJ1-2; 7 bases map to TRBD1. The CDR3 has 14 residues. The V and J ends lost 3 bases and 3 bases, in that order; junction bases with no gene match: 4. In germline, CDR1 is SGHDN, CDR2 FVKESK.

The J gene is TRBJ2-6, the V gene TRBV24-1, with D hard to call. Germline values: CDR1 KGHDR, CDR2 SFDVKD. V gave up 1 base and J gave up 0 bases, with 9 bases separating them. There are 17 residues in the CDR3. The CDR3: CATSDFSAASGANVLTF. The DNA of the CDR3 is TGTGCCACCAGTGATTTCTCGGCAGCCTCTGGGGCCAACGTCCTGACTTTC.

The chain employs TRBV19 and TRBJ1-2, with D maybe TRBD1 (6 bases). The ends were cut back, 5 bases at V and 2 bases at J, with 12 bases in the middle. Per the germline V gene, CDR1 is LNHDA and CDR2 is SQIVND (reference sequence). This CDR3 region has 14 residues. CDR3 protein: CASSPGVLNYGYTF. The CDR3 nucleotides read TGTGCCAGTAGTCCAGGGGTTTTGAACTATGGCTACACCTTC.